The 30 T cell receptor beta chains below all came from one sample that was sequenced in a study of spatial heterogeneity in lung cancer. One entry per CDR3 protein, called by TCRdb with MiXCR from the 5' RACE reads. The profile shows 55,000 to 75,000 distinct CDR3 sequences, 7% to 10% of them singletons. Time point described: sample taken at primary tumor resection. From tumor, nontumor lung or frozen PBMC, whole RNA was taken unsorted for sequencing. The source was PBMCs, collected at surgery. Receptors originate from a female donor with early-stage non-small cell lung cancer.

This clonotype was seen at least ten times. The CDR3 nucleotides read TGTGCCAGCAGCACCCTAGCGTATGAGAACATTCAGTACTTC. Translated, it gives CASSTLAYENIQYF. The chain employs TRBV6-2 or TRBV6-3 and TRBJ2-4; tentatively, D is TRBD2 (6 bases). CDR1 is MNHEY, CDR2 SVGEGT, per germline. This CDR3 spans 14 amino acids. The V end was cut by 6 bases, the J end by 7 bases, with 16 bases between.

This clonotype occurred a few times. The rearrangement uses TRBV30 and TRBJ2-5; TRBD1 matches 9 bases. Looked up from germline, CDR1 is GTSNPN and CDR2 is SVGIG (reference sequence). The CDR3 has 14 amino acids. V was clipped by 0 bases and J by 4 bases; unmatched bases: 3. Written as DNA, the CDR3 is TGTGCCTGGAGTGTGACGGACAGGGGAGAGACCCAGTACTTC. Translated, it gives CAWSVTDRGETQYF. Together with reference TRBV30 and TRBJ2-5, the CDR3 gives the full variable domain: SQTIHQWPATLVQPVGSPLSLECTVEGTSNPNLYWYRQAAGRGLQLLFYSVGIGQISSEVPQNLSASRPQDRQFILSSKKLLLSDSGFYLCAWSVTDRGETQYFGPGTRLLVL.

This clonotype has more than one count but fewer than ten. CDR3 coding DNA: TGTGCCAGCAGTTATCGCCACCCTGGGGAGGGTGAAAAACTGTTTTTT. Its protein product is CASSYRHPGEGEKLFF. V gene TRBV6-6 combines with J gene TRBJ1-4, with D unclear. This CDR3 spans 16 amino acids. Germline assignment: CDR1 MNHNY and CDR2 SVGAGI (reference sequence). Trimming shortened V by 3 bases and J by 7 bases, and 18 bases separated the two germline ends.

The sample holds many counts of this clonotype. The CDR3 DNA reads as TGCGCCAGCAGCACACCGGGTGGGCCAGATACGCAGTATTTT. Its protein product is CASSTPGGPDTQYF. V and J are TRBV5-1 and TRBJ2-3; D call uncertain. The CDR3 is 14 residues long. The V end was cut by 4 bases, the J end by 4 bases, with 13 bases between. The germline V gene has CDR1 SGHRS and CDR2 YFSETQ.

The V gene is TRBV20-1, the J gene TRBJ1-1, with no clear D. Germline CDR1 is DFQATT and CDR2 is SNEGSKA (reference sequence). The CDR3 consists of 13 residues. Trimming cost V 2 bases and J 4 bases, with 11 bases left between them. The CDR3 nucleotides are TGCAGTGCTAGAAACAGAGGGCGCACTGAAGCTTTCTTT. Protein: CSARNRGRTEAFF.

This clonotype was observed a handful of times. The V call is TRBV7-9, the J call TRBJ1-4; D remains ambiguous. CDR1 and CDR2 (germline): SEHNR, FQNEAQ (reference sequence). V lost 5 bases, J lost 7 bases, and 17 bases lay in between. This CDR3 has 15 residues. CDR3 protein: CASSPPGSDSEKLFF. CDR3 bases: TGTGCCAGCAGCCCCCCGGGTTCGGATAGTGAAAAACTGTTTTTT.

This clonotype was found many times. This chain's CDR3 is CASSYAGTDNYGYTF. CDR3 in DNA: TGTGCCAGCAGCTATGCCGGGACAGATAACTATGGCTACACCTTC. The gene calls are TRBV11-3 and TRBJ1-2; 7 positions agree with TRBD1. Losses at the gene ends were 4 bases for V and 1 base for J; bases not matched to a gene: 6. Germline V CDR1 and CDR2: SGHNT, YENEEA. CDR3 length equals 15 residues.

This clonotype was detected ten times or more. The chain recombines TRBV28 with TRBJ1-6; no definite D call. This CDR3 has 16 amino acids. The V gene lost 2 bases and the J gene lost 4 bases, with 12 bases spanning the gap. Looked up from germline, CDR1 is MDHEN and CDR2 is SYDVKM. This CDR3 reads CASSLGQRGYNSPLHF. The DNA for the CDR3 is TGTGCCAGCAGTTTAGGCCAACGGGGATATAATTCACCCCTCCACTTT.

Comments on this clonotype: A much bigger clone sits one base away, suggesting this may be a read error. The rearrangement joins TRBV6-4 to TRBJ1-5; perhaps TRBD1 as D (6 bases). Germline V gene sequence: CDR1 MRHNA, CDR2 SNTAGT. This CDR3 is 15 amino acids long. CDR3 coding DNA: TGTGCCAGCAGAGCAGGGGCAGCTAGCAATCAGTCCCAGCATTTT. The encoded protein is CASRAGAASNQSQHF.

The J gene is TRBJ1-3, the V gene TRBV3-1, with a possible D match to TRBD1 (6 bases). V lost 2 bases and J 3 bases, leaving 8 bases between the germline ends. Germline V gives CDR1 LGHDT, CDR2 YNNKEL (reference sequence). The CDR3 runs 14 residues. CDR3 residues: CASSQTTGGNTIYF. As DNA, the CDR3 is TGTGCCAGCAGCCAAACGACAGGTGGAAACACCATATATTTT. The variable domain in full, completed from reference TRBV3-1 and TRBJ1-3, reads DTAVSQTPKYLVTQMGNDKSIKCEQNLGHDTMYWYKQDSKKFLKIMFSYNNKELIINETVPNRFSPKSPDKAHLNLHINSLELGDSAVYFCASSQTTGGNTIYFGEGSWLTVV.

This clonotype was picked up many times. CDR3 in amino acids: CAISVVGMNTEAFF. CDR3 DNA sequence: TGTGCCATCAGTGTAGTGGGTATGAACACTGAAGCTTTCTTT. This chain joins TRBV10-3 and TRBJ1-1, with D unresolved. The CDR3 is 14 residues long. The germline gives CDR1 ENHRY, CDR2 SYGVKD. Trimming removed 4 bases from V and 0 bases from J, with 9 bases in between.

In this sample, this clonotype turned up many times. The V gene is TRBV5-1, the J gene TRBJ1-1; D not certain. In germline, CDR1 is SGHRS, CDR2 YFSETQ. Trimming pared 2 bases from V and 1 base from J, leaving 6 bases between. CDR3 length: 13 residues. Written as DNA, the CDR3 is TGCGCCAGCAGCTTAAGAGGGAACACTGAAGCTTTCTTT. Its translation: CASSLRGNTEAFF.

This clonotype was detected ten times or more. This chain joins TRBV3-1 and TRBJ1-2; the match to TRBD1 covers 11 bases. V was pared by 5 bases and J by 6 bases, with 11 bases of the junction left unmatched. The CDR3 covers 16 residues. Germline V CDR1 and CDR2: LGHDT, YNNKEL (reference sequence). The CDR3 coding sequence is TGTGCCAGCAGCGCCCGGACAGGGGGCGCGAATAATGGCTACACCTTC. As protein: CASSARTGGANNGYTF.

Ten or more counts support this clonotype. V is TRBV28 and J is TRBJ1-1; D ambiguous. This CDR3 comprises 15 residues. Per germline, CDR1 MDHEN and CDR2 SYDVKM. V lost 4 bases and J lost 1, with 13 bases in between. The CDR3 loop reads CASSSPGNPNTEAFF. DNA for the CDR3: TGTGCCAGCAGTTCCCCAGGAAATCCGAACACTGAAGCTTTCTTT. Looking up the rest from reference TRBV28 and TRBJ1-1 gives the full variable domain: DVKVTQSSRYLVKRTGEKVFLECVQDMDHENMFWYRQDPGLGLRLIYFSYDVKMKEKGDIPEGYSVSREKKERFSLILESASTNQTSMYLCASSSPGNPNTEAFFGQGTRLTVV.

This clonotype turned up a few times. The chain has TRBV28 and TRBJ1-1, with 8 positions matching TRBD1. The CDR3 loop spans 15 amino acids. The trim removed 5 bases at V and 2 bases at J, leaving 7 bases unmatched. The germline gives CDR1 MDHEN, CDR2 SYDVKM. The CDR3 nucleotides are TGTGCCAGCAGTCGGCGAGGGACAGGCAACACTGAAGCTTTCTTT. Its protein is CASSRRGTGNTEAFF.

This clonotype came up many times. The rearrangement links TRBV27 to TRBJ2-6; D ambiguous. This CDR3 contains 15 residues. V shed 3 bases and J shed 2 bases, with 8 bases lying between them. Germline CDR1 reads MNHEY; CDR2 reads SMNVEV (reference sequence). The CDR3 coding sequence is TGTGCCAGCAGTTTGGCCGCTCCTGGGGCCAACGTCCTGACTTTC. As protein: CASSLAAPGANVLTF.

The chain joins TRBV18 to TRBJ1-5, with D hard to call. Germline CDR1 is KGHSH and CDR2 is LQKENI. V lost 2 bases to trimming and J lost 0 bases, with 8 bases between them. This CDR3 spans 15 amino acids. The CDR3 is CASSPEENSNQPQHF. The CDR3 coding sequence is TGTGCCAGCTCACCAGAAGAGAATAGCAATCAGCCCCAGCATTTT. Filled out from reference TRBV18 and TRBJ1-5, the complete variable domain reads NAGVMQNPRHLVRRRGQEARLRCSPMKGHSHVYWYRQLPEEGLKFMVYLQKENIIDESGMPKERFSAEFPKEGPSILRIQQVVRGDSAAYFCASSPEENSNQPQHFGDGTRLSIL.

This clonotype was counted at least ten times. The chain carries TRBV6-1 and TRBJ1-2, with D hard to call. CDR3 length: 13 amino acids. The V end lost 1 base, the J end lost 4 bases, and 7 bases lay between the germline ends. The germline CDR1 and CDR2 sequences are MNHNS and SASEGT. Here the CDR3 reads CASSEGQSYGYTF. CDR3 nucleotide sequence: TGTGCCAGCAGTGAAGGTCAGAGCTATGGCTACACCTTC.

This clonotype was counted ten times or more. The chain has TRBV28 and TRBJ2-4; 12 nucleotides line up with TRBD2. V was clipped by 3 bases and J by 1 base; unmatched bases: 7. The CDR3 has 18 amino acids. Germline-derived CDR1 and CDR2 are MDHEN and SYDVKM. This CDR3 reads CASSFLAGGRGAKNIQYF. The CDR3, as DNA: TGTGCCAGCAGTTTCCTAGCGGGAGGGCGAGGGGCCAAAAACATTCAGTACTTC.

This clonotype was picked up a small number of times. The chain recombines TRBV12-3 or TRBV12-4 with TRBJ2-2, with D possibly TRBD1 on 8 matching bases. Trimming cost V 6 bases and J 3 bases, with 23 bases left between them. The CDR3 has 18 amino acids. CDR3 amino acids: CASRLPSGQGGYTGELFF. The CDR3 DNA follows: TGTGCCAGCAGACTCCCCTCCGGACAGGGAGGGTACACCGGGGAGCTGTTTTTT.

This clonotype appeared a few times. The rearrangement joins TRBV6-5 to TRBJ2-7, with unresolved D. The V gene's germline CDR1 is MNHEY and CDR2 SVGAGI. The CDR3 is 13 residues long. V was shortened by 0 bases and J by 6 bases, with 9 bases between the two germline ends. The chain's CDR3 is CASSYSRDGEQYF. As DNA, the CDR3 is TGTGCCAGCAGTTACTCAAGGGATGGCGAGCAGTACTTC.

This clonotype was found many times. The chain couples TRBV5-1 to TRBJ2-6; TRBD1 is a possible D gene (5 bases). The CDR3 has 15 amino acids. Trimming removed 0 bases from V and 3 bases from J, with 7 bases in between. CDR1 and CDR2 from the germline V gene are SGHRS and YFSETQ. The CDR3 reads CASSLDRLGANVLTF. Written as DNA, the CDR3 is TGCGCCAGCAGCTTGGACAGGCTTGGGGCCAACGTCCTGACTTTC.

The chain is built from TRBV6-1 and TRBJ2-1; TRBD1 agrees at 8 bases. Germline V gene lookup returns CDR1 MNHNS and CDR2 SASEGT. The J segment lost 2 bases and the V segment lost 7 bases, leaving 7 bases of the junction unmatched. The CDR3 loop spans 15 amino acids. CDR3 region: CASIGQGRTYNEQFF. CDR3 DNA sequence: TGTGCCAGCATCGGACAGGGCAGAACCTACAATGAGCAGTTCTTC.

In this sample, this clonotype turned up many times. For the CDR3, the DNA is TGCGCCAGCAGCCACGGCCGGGGGGCCGCCGGGGAGCTGTTTTTT. Translated, it gives CASSHGRGAAGELFF. The gene calls are TRBV5-1 and TRBJ2-2, with D possibly TRBD2 on 7 matching bases. Trimming pared 4 bases from V and 6 bases from J, leaving 16 bases between. The germline gives CDR1 SGHRS, CDR2 YFSETQ. CDR3 length: 15 amino acids.

V usage is TRBV7-2 and J usage is TRBJ1-1, with D uncertain. Trimming took off 1 base at V and 2 bases at J, with 8 bases between the two ends. Germline assignment: CDR1 SGHTA and CDR2 FQGNSA. The CDR3 has 14 residues. The CDR3 is CASSLDRLNTEAFF. The DNA for the CDR3 is TGTGCCAGCAGCTTAGATCGACTTAACACTGAAGCTTTCTTT.

The gene calls are TRBV20-1 and TRBJ2-4; no clear D. Germline V lookup: CDR1 DFQATT, CDR2 SNEGSKA (reference sequence). V was clipped by 5 bases and J by 0 bases, with 11 bases between them. This CDR3 contains 14 residues. The CDR3 bases are TGCAGTGCTCGCTCCTCGGGAGCCAAAAACATTCAGTACTTC. It codes for CSARSSGAKNIQYF.

The V and J genes are TRBV27 and TRBJ2-5, with D possibly TRBD2 on 5 matching bases. The germline V and J ends were trimmed by 6 bases and 2 bases, with 10 bases remaining between them. Per the germline V gene, CDR1 is MNHEY and CDR2 is SMNVEV (reference sequence). This CDR3 is built from 13 residues. The CDR3 sequence is CASRRPGQETQYF. CDR3 sequence (DNA): TGTGCCAGCAGAAGGCCGGGACAAGAGACCCAGTACTTC.

This clonotype was seen repeatedly, ten times or more. The CDR3 spells CASSLPGGGRRDTQYF. Written as DNA, the CDR3 is TGTGCCAGCAGTCTGCCCGGAGGCGGGAGAAGAGATACGCAGTATTTT. The chain is built from TRBV28 and TRBJ2-3; the match to TRBD2 covers 7 bases. Germline assignment: CDR1 MDHEN and CDR2 SYDVKM. The CDR3 is 16 amino acids. Trimming cost V 5 bases and J 5 bases; bases outside gene matches: 13.

This clonotype was seen a handful of times. The chain is built from TRBV6-5 and TRBJ2-1; 13 nucleotides match TRBD2. Trimming at V came to 6 bases and at J to 10 bases, leaving 9 bases not matched to a gene. The length of the CDR3 is 15 residues. CDR1 and CDR2 from the germline V gene are MNHEY and SVGAGI. The CDR3 nucleotides read TGTGCCAGCAGCCGACTAGCGGGAGGCCTGAGAGAGCAGTTCTTC. Residues: CASSRLAGGLREQFF.

This clonotype was found many times. This chain connects TRBV27 to TRBJ1-5; no clear D. The CDR3 contains 11 residues. Germline CDR1 is MNHEY and CDR2 is SMNVEV (reference sequence). Trimming took 10 bases from V and 5 from J, leaving 9 bases between them. The CDR3 DNA is TGTGCCACGCCCTGGGATCAGCCCCAGCATTTT. It translates to CATPWDQPQHF.